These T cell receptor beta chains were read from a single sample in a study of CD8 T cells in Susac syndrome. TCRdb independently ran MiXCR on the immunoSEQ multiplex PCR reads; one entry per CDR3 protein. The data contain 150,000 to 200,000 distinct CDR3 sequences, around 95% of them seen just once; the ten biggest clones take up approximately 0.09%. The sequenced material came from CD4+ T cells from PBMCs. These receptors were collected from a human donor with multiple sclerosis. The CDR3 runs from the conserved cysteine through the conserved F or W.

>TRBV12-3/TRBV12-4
CASSGARISQDTQYF
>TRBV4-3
CASSQGPSSYEQYF
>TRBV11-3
CASSRGPEFYEQYF
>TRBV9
CASRGANTEAFF
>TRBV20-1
CSARRQVYNEQFF
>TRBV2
CASSEITPGQGGALLQFF
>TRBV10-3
CATGTSGGANTGELFF
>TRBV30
CAWSVSAADYEQYF
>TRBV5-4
CASSLMNTEAFF
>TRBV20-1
CSASRPFLTAGLSNQPQHF
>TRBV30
CAWSGEGQSYGYTF
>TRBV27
CASSLDRGSNQPQHF
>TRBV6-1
CASRSLHSGEKYTQYF
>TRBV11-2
CASSSRQYYRDRGPKNTGELFF
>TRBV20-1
CSASPGDTQYF
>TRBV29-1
CSVGQGSGEAFF
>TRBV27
CATRGPGVSNQPQHF
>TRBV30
CAWKGQLNQPQHF
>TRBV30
CAWSRSTSTDTQYF
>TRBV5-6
CASSLYHEQYF
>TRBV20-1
CSARDPAGPPEAFF
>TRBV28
CASSSVLDTQYF
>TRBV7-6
CASSSVMVTDTQYF
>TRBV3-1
CASSVNMNTEAFF
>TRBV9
CASSVEGRQYNEQFF
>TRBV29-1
CSVGTGAAGELFF
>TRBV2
CASSDPGTDLYEQYF
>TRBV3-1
CASSRGTGSYEQYF
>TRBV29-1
CSVKTGVGGEQFF
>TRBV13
CASSLGGGTAEAFF
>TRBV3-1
CASTLKVGGNTEAFF
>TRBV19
CASSPWTGATTEAFF
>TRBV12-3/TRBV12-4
CASSLQAGGLDEQFF
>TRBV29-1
CSVDIGPGNTGELFF
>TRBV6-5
CASRIDGTYGYTF
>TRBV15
CATSRGTSGGTDTQYF
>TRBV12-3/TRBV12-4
CASTPLIGANVLTF
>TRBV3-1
CASSRSRTEAFF
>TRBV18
CASSRSGDQPQHF
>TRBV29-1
CSVADGGNTIYF
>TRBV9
CASSVNLNTEAFF
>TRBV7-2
CASSWGTLAYEQYF
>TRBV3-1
CASNKRGNEQFF
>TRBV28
CASSRPSYEQYF
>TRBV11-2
CASSFFPQNNEQFF
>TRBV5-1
CASSKDGTAYEQYF
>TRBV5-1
CASSTSGGADTQYF
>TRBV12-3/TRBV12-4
CASSKRGSIRADTQYF
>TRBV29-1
CSVRDRLNYGYTF
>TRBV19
CASNTIANTGELFF
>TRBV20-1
CSARGLAGGPHNEQFF
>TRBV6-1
CASKGLAGGQVDTQYF
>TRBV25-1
CASSEGLAGYQETQYF